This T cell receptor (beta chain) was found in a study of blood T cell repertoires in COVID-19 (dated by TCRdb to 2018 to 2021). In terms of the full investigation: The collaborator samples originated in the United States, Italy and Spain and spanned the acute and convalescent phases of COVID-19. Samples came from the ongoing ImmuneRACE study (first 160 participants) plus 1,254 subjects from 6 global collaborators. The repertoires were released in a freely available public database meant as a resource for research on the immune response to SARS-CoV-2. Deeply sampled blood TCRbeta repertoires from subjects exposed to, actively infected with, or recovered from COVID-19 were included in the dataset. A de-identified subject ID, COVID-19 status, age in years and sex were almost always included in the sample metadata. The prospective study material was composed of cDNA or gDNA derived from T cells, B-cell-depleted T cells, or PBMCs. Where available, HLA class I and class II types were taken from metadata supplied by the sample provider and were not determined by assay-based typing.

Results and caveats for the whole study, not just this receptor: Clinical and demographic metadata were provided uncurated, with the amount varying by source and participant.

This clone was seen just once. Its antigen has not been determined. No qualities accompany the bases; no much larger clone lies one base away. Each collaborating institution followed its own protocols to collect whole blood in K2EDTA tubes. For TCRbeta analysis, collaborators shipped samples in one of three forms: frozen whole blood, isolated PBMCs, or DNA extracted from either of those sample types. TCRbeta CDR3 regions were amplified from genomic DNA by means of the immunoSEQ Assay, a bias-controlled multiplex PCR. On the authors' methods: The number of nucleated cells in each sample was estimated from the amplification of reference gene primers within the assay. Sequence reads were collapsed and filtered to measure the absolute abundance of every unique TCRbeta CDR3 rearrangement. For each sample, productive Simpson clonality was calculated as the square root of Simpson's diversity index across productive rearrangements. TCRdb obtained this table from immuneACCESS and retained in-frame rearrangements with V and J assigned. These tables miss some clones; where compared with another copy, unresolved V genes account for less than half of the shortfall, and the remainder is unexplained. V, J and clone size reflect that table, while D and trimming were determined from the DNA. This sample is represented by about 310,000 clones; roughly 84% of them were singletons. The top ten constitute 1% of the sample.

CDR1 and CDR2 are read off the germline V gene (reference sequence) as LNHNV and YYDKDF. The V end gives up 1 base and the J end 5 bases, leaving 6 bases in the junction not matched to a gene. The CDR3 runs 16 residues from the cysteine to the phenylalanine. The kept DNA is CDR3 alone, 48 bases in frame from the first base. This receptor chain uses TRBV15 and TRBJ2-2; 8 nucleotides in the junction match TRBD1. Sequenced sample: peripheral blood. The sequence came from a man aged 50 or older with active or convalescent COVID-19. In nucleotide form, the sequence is TGTGCCACCAGCAGAGTTCAGGGGGCGCATACCGGGGAGCTGTTTTTT. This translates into CATSRVQGAHTGELFF.